This record covers a single T cell receptor beta chain. This record belongs to a study of blood T cell repertoires in COVID-19. Study-level information: COVID-19 samples collected from the United States, Italy and Spain covered acute and convalescent phases.

Generated by immunoSEQ multiplex PCR, the TCRdb table keeps only in-frame clones and is missing some. The table has 90,000 to 140,000 clones, roughly 80% seen once. CDR1 and CDR2 (germline): KGHSH, LQKENI. Between the trimmed V and J ends, which lost 2 bases and 2 bases, there was a span of 12 bases. The CDR3 loop spans 15 amino acids. The chain combines TRBV18 with TRBJ1-2; D not certain. The source material was peripheral blood. This clonotype was sampled from a woman aged 70-85 years with acute or convalescent COVID-19. The CDR3 region is CASSPGYRLNYGYTF. The CDR3, as DNA: TGTGCCAGCTCACCAGGGTACCGACTGAACTATGGCTACACCTTC.